The 23 T cell receptor beta chains in this list originate from one sample, sequenced in a study of vaccination effects on CD4 cells after COVID-19. These receptors are not linked to any known antigen. TCRdb keeps only in-frame clones here, not all; method: immunoSEQ multiplex PCR. The sample lists tens of thousands of clones; 73% were seen once. Expansion with viral peptide pools was applied to antigen-specific CD4+ T cells by the ViraFEST assay prior to sequencing. Isolating CD4+ T cells followed less than 11 days of culture. Either the mRNA-1273 or the BNT162b2 vaccine was given to participants as two doses. Sequenced here: CD4+ T cells from PBMCs cultured with SARS-CoV-2 spike peptides, sampled after COVID-19 vaccination. These TCRs come from a human donor who received a COVID-19 vaccine.

The chain combines TRBV19 with TRBJ1-5; perhaps TRBD1 as D (6 bases). Trimming cost V 0 bases and J 0 bases, with 12 bases left between them. The CDR3 runs 17 residues. Germline CDR1 is LNHDA and CDR2 is SQIVND (reference sequence). The CDR3 loop reads CASSIDGGPYSNQPQHF. The CDR3 DNA follows: TGTGCCAGTAGTATAGACGGGGGCCCGTATAGCAATCAGCCCCAGCATTTT.

This chain uses TRBV30 with TRBJ1-6, with 7 bases aligning to TRBD1. Looked up from germline, CDR1 is GTSNPN and CDR2 is SVGIG (reference sequence). This CDR3 is built from 17 residues. With 2 bases clipped from V and 3 bases from J, the junction kept 10 bases outside the gene matches. The CDR3 region is CAWSPNRGTVYNSPLHF. In DNA form, the CDR3 reads TGTGCCTGGAGTCCCAACAGGGGTACGGTCTATAATTCACCCCTCCACTTT. The variable domain in full, completed from reference TRBV30 and TRBJ1-6, reads SQTIHQWPATLVQPVGSPLSLECTVEGTSNPNLYWYRQAAGRGLQLLFYSVGIGQISSEVPQNLSASRPQDRQFILSSKKLLLSDSGFYLCAWSPNRGTVYNSPLHFGNGTRLTVT.

The chain carries TRBV5-4 and TRBJ1-2, with TRBD1 matching over 8 bases. Germline CDR1 is SGHNT and CDR2 is YYREEE (reference sequence). The CDR3 has 15 residues. V dropped 1 base and J dropped 3; count of bases not matched to a gene: 5. The CDR3 nucleotides read TGTGCCAGCAGCTTGTGGGGGACAGGCTACTATGGCTACACCTTC. It translates to CASSLWGTGYYGYTF. Drawing the rest from reference TRBV5-4 and TRBJ1-2, the complete variable domain is ETGVTQSPTHLIKTRGQQVTLRCSSQSGHNTVSWYQQALGQGPQFIFQYYREEENGRGNFPPRFSGLQFPNYSSELNVNALELDDSALYLCASSLWGTGYYGYTFGSGTRLTVV.

The V gene is TRBV4-1, the J gene TRBJ1-1; D gene uncertain. CDR1 is MGHRA and CDR2 is YSYEKL in the germline V gene. V gave up 3 bases and J gave up 5 bases, with 13 bases separating them. The CDR3 totals 14 residues. The CDR3 is CASSQEDRATEAFF. The CDR3 DNA reads as TGCGCCAGCAGCCAGGAAGACCGGGCAACTGAAGCTTTCTTT.

This clone showed up just a few times. The chain recombines TRBV2 with TRBJ2-1, with 9 bases aligning to TRBD2. CDR3 length: 18 residues. The ends lost 4 bases at V and 2 bases at J; junction bases unmatched: 12. The germline V gene has CDR1 SNHLY and CDR2 FYNNEI. CDR3 nucleotide sequence: TGTGCCAGCAGTGGGGATTTCTCTAGCGGGAAGACCTACAATGAGCAGTTCTTC. Protein sequence: CASSGDFSSGKTYNEQFF.

This clone was observed a single time. This chain links TRBV13 with TRBJ2-7; 7 nucleotides line up with TRBD1. Germline trimming cut 4 bases from V and 0 bases from J; bases unmatched to any gene: 6. This CDR3 has 15 residues. CDR1 and CDR2 (germline): PRHDT, FYEKMQ (reference sequence). CDR3 DNA: TGTGCCAGCAGCTCGAGGGACAGATTCTCCTACGAGCAGTACTTC. Translating it yields CASSSRDRFSYEQYF. The full variable domain, completed using reference TRBV13 and TRBJ2-7, is AAGVIQSPRHLIKEKRETATLKCYPIPRHDTVYWYQQGPGQDPQFLISFYEKMQSDKGSIPDRFSAQQFSDYHSELNMSSLELGDSALYFCASSSRDRFSYEQYFGPGTRLTVT.

CDR3 DNA sequence: TGTGCCAGCAGCTCCTCGGGTATTTGGGGCCGAAGCTCCTACGAGCAGTACTTC. It codes for CASSSSGIWGRSSYEQYF. The V gene is TRBV13, the J gene TRBJ2-7; weak D call: TRBD1 (5 bases). The CDR3 sequence is 18 residues long. The germline V and J ends were trimmed by 4 bases and 0 bases, with 22 bases remaining between them. Germline CDR1 PRHDT, CDR2 FYEKMQ (reference sequence).

This clone is classed as medium-sized. Other DNA sequences in the same sample also yield this CDR3. This chain links TRBV7-2 with TRBJ2-7, with TRBD2 matching 10 bases. The CDR3 consists of 16 residues. Germline V gene sequence: CDR1 SGHTA, CDR2 FQGNSA. Losses at the gene ends were 0 bases for V and 1 base for J; bases not matched to a gene: 3. CDR3 bases: TGTGCCAGCAGCTTAGCGGCTAGCGGGAGTTCCTACGAGCAGTACTTC. Residues: CASSLAASGSSYEQYF.

V gene TRBV10-2 combines with J gene TRBJ2-5; no clear D. The germline V and J ends were trimmed by 4 bases and 5 bases, with 11 bases remaining between them. The CDR3 is 13 amino acids. Germline V gives CDR1 WSHSY, CDR2 SAAADI. CDR3 sequence reads: CASSASSWETQYF. The CDR3 DNA sequence: TGCGCCAGCAGTGCATCCTCTTGGGAGACCCAGTACTTC.

CDR3 amino acids: CASKNPSLGQPQHF. The CDR3 nucleotides are TGCGCCAGCAAAAATCCGTCGCTCGGTCAGCCCCAGCATTTT. The V call is TRBV10-2, the J call TRBJ1-5; no reliable D call. The CDR3 totals 14 residues. Germline lookup yields CDR1 WSHSY and CDR2 SAAADI. V was cut by 7 bases and J by 6 bases, with 16 bases left in between.

This clone showed up just a few times. The J gene is TRBJ1-5, the V gene TRBV6-1; D not certain. V was trimmed by 2 bases and J by 6 bases, leaving 8 bases between them. Germline values: CDR1 MNHNS, CDR2 SASEGT. The CDR3 is 13 residues long. The CDR3 reads CASSELGGQPQHF. CDR3 in DNA: TGTGCCAGCAGTGAATTGGGCGGTCAGCCCCAGCATTTT.

The chain combines TRBV19 with TRBJ2-3, with 7 bases identical to TRBD2. V shed 5 bases, J shed 0 bases, and the junction held 5 bases outside the gene matches. This CDR3 contains 15 residues. Germline CDR1 LNHDA, CDR2 SQIVND (reference sequence). CDR3 region: CASSPSGLSTDTQYF. The CDR3 nucleotides read TGTGCCAGTAGTCCTAGCGGACTTAGCACAGATACGCAGTATTTT.

V usage is TRBV24-1 and J usage is TRBJ2-1, with 12 positions matching TRBD2. The CDR3 spans 16 residues. CDR1 and CDR2 (germline): KGHDR, SFDVKD. V shed 3 bases and J 8 bases; nucleotides not matched to a gene: 7. The CDR3 protein is CATSDQASGGAYEQFF. The CDR3 nucleotides read TGTGCCACCAGTGATCAAGCTAGCGGGGGGGCCTATGAGCAGTTCTTC.

The CDR3 reads CASSLVGLAVYEQYF. The CDR3 DNA reads TGTGCCAGCAGCTTGGTAGGACTAGCGGTCTACGAGCAGTACTTC. The chain employs TRBV5-5 and TRBJ2-7, with 10 bases that match TRBD2. The junction had 3 bases not matched to a gene; V was cut back by 0 bases and J by 3 bases. The CDR3 totals 15 residues. The germline V gene encodes CDR1 SGHKS and CDR2 YYEKEE (reference sequence).

CDR3 in DNA: TGTGCCACCAGCCTCGGCGGACAGGCTCAAATTGATACGCAGTATTTT. It is translated as CATSLGGQAQIDTQYF. The V call is TRBV15, the J call TRBJ2-3; 7 bases are a match to TRBD1. Germline V gene lookup returns CDR1 LNHNV and CDR2 YYDKDF (reference sequence). This CDR3 contains 16 residues. V dropped 5 bases and J dropped 6; count of bases not matched to a gene: 14.

This clone was seen more than once but under ten times. The rearrangement joins TRBV9 to TRBJ2-1; no reliable D call. The CDR3 is 15 amino acids. Deletions cut 0 bases from V and 4 bases from J, with 11 bases between. Germline lookup yields CDR1 SGDLS and CDR2 YYNGEE. For the CDR3, the DNA is TGTGCCAGCAGCGTAGCAGGTTTAGGGTACAATGAGCAGTTCTTC. It codes for CASSVAGLGYNEQFF.

The V and J genes are TRBV4-2 and TRBJ1-4; no clear D. The CDR3 extends over 15 amino acids. V lost 4 bases to trimming and J lost 5 bases, with 14 bases between them. CDR1 is LGHNA, CDR2 YNFKEQ, per germline. CDR3 residues: CASSLPGRGNEKLFF. The CDR3 nucleotides are TGTGCCAGCAGCCTTCCGGGCCGAGGGAATGAAAAACTGTTTTTT.

V gene TRBV11-3 combines with J gene TRBJ2-1; TRBD2 matches at 7 bases. Germline CDR1 and CDR2: SGHNT and YENEEA. J lost 6 bases, V lost 0 bases, and 2 bases had no gene match. The CDR3 runs 14 residues. CDR3 region: CASSLEGGGNEQFF. In nucleotides, the CDR3 is TGTGCCAGCAGCTTAGAGGGGGGGGGCAATGAGCAGTTCTTC.

This clone occurred a few times. J is TRBJ2-7 and V is TRBV19; D gene unclear. Deletions cut 4 bases from V and 0 bases from J, with 1 base between. Looked up from germline, CDR1 is LNHDA and CDR2 is SQIVND (reference sequence). This CDR3 contains 11 residues. CDR3 region: CASSSSYEQYF. The DNA for the CDR3 is TGTGCCAGTAGTAGCTCCTACGAGCAGTACTTC.

V gene TRBV7-2 combines with J gene TRBJ2-3, with unresolved D. The CDR3 runs 13 residues. Per the germline V gene, CDR1 is SGHTA and CDR2 is FQGNSA. Trimming cost V 4 bases and J 5 bases, with 10 bases left between them. CDR3 amino acids: CASSSTTGDTQYF. Written as DNA, the CDR3 is TGTGCCAGCAGCTCGACAACTGGAGATACGCAGTATTTT.

The count of this clone is one. This CDR3 reads CASNSGGGSLSNYGYTF. Written as DNA, the CDR3 is TGTGCCAGCAACTCGGGGGGCGGCAGCCTCTCTAACTATGGCTACACCTTC. This sequence joins TRBV27 and TRBJ1-2, with a possible D match to TRBD1 (6 bases). V lost 7 bases, J lost 0 bases, and 21 bases lay in between. The CDR3 contains 17 residues. CDR1 is MNHEY, CDR2 SMNVEV, per germline (reference sequence).

V and J are TRBV24-1 and TRBJ2-1, with 8 bases fitting TRBD1. With V trimmed by 4 bases and J by 5 bases, 6 bases remained unmatched. The CDR3 is 15 amino acids. The germline V gene encodes CDR1 KGHDR and CDR2 SFDVKD. The CDR3 region has the DNA TGTGCCACCAGTGAAACAGGGGGTCAGGACAATGAGCAGTTCTTC. Its translation: CATSETGGQDNEQFF.

This clone has only one observation. This chain uses TRBV6-5 with TRBJ2-7; D is unresolved. The CDR3 spans 16 residues. V gave up 0 bases and J gave up 0 bases, with 12 bases separating them. Germline V gene lookup returns CDR1 MNHEY and CDR2 SVGAGI. CDR3 amino acids: CASSYSFARYSYEQYF. The CDR3 DNA is TGTGCCAGCAGTTACTCGTTCGCGAGATACTCCTACGAGCAGTACTTC.